One sample yielded the 31 T cell receptor beta chains listed below, sequenced in a study of molecular identifiers for immune sequencing clone quantification. TCRdb reanalysed the PCR reads using MiXCR and keeps one entry per CDR3 protein. The table lists around 100,000 distinct CDR3 sequences, roughly a third of them singletons. The sequenced sample was naive CD8+ T cells from blood, with Jurkat cell RNA spiked in. The sample's subset: FACS-sorted CD8+CD4-CCR7+CD45RA+ naive T cells. Receptor source: a human donor in good health. Some libraries in this study had Jurkat cell RNA spiked in.

The rearrangement joins TRBV12-3 or TRBV12-4 to TRBJ1-4, with D unresolved. The CDR3 covers 13 residues. With 3 bases removed from V and 0 bases from J, the gap between germline ends came to 2 bases. CDR3 amino acids: CASSFATNEKLFF. The CDR3 DNA reads TGTGCCAGCAGTTTTGCAACTAATGAAAAACTGTTTTTT.

The genes are TRBV4-3 and TRBJ2-5; D might be TRBD2 (5 bases). The CDR3 runs 14 residues. V lost 3 bases and J lost 7, with 15 bases in between. The germline V gene encodes CDR1 LGHNA and CDR2 YSLEER. CDR3 DNA: TGCGCCAGCAGCCATGAGAGTGCGGGCAGGACCCAGTACTTC. Amino acids: CASSHESAGRTQYF.

This clonotype was seen at least ten times. The chain carries TRBV7-9 and TRBJ2-3; no definite D call. The CDR3 spans 14 residues. V was shortened by 0 bases and J by 2 bases, with 6 bases between the two germline ends. Germline V gives CDR1 SEHNR, CDR2 FQNEAQ (reference sequence). The CDR3: CASSLAGPTDTQYF. CDR3 nucleotides: TGTGCCAGCAGCTTAGCTGGGCCCACAGATACGCAGTATTTT.

The chain combines TRBV7-8 with TRBJ2-5; D may be TRBD1 (6 bases). With 5 bases removed from V and 1 base from J, the gap between germline ends came to 14 bases. There are 15 residues in the CDR3. Per germline, CDR1 SGHVS and CDR2 FQNEAQ. CDR3 residues: CASSPNLGAQETQYF. For the CDR3, the DNA is TGTGCCAGCAGCCCAAATTTGGGGGCCCAAGAGACCCAGTACTTC. Full variable domain (outside the CDR3, taken from reference TRBV7-8 and TRBJ2-5): GAGVSQSPRYKVAKRGQDVALRCDPISGHVSLFWYQQALGQGPEFLTYFQNEAQLDKSGLPSDRFFAERPEGSVSTLKIQRTQQEDSAVYLCASSPNLGAQETQYFGPGTRLLVL.

V usage is TRBV20-1 and J usage is TRBJ2-2; D gene uncertain. V lost 7 bases, J lost 5 bases, and 14 bases lay in between. The CDR3 length is 13 residues. The germline CDR1 and CDR2 sequences are DFQATT and SNEGSKA (reference sequence). This chain's CDR3 is CSVFMGYTGELFF. The CDR3 DNA is TGCAGTGTGTTCATGGGGTATACCGGGGAGCTGTTTTTT.

This clonotype was picked up a small number of times. This chain uses TRBV21-1 with TRBJ1-5. TRBV21-1 is designated a pseudogene. This CDR3 is 13 amino acids long. The CDR3 sequence is CASPTRARQPQHF. The CDR3 region has the DNA TGTGCCAGCCCCACCAGGGCCCGGCAGCCCCAGCATTTT.

In this sample, this clonotype turned up many times. V usage is TRBV2 and J usage is TRBJ1-1; D not resolved. The CDR3 is 14 amino acids. CDR1 and CDR2 from the germline V gene are SNHLY and FYNNEI. V dropped 6 bases and J dropped 4 bases, with 15 bases sitting between them. The CDR3 DNA reads as TGTGCCAGCAGCAGTGAGTTTTTAGGCACTGAAGCTTTCTTT. As protein: CASSSEFLGTEAFF.

This clonotype was seen a single time. A much larger clone lies one base from this, so it may be a read error. In this CDR3 the conserved last residue, phenylalanine or tryptophan, is missing, so a read error is likely. The chain carries TRBV28 and TRBJ2-3, with TRBD2 matching 8 bases. Per germline, CDR1 MDHEN and CDR2 SYDVKM. The CDR3 runs 13 residues. V shed 8 bases and J 4 bases; nucleotides not matched to a gene: 5. The CDR3 coding sequence is TGTGCCAGCGGGAGCGGGAGTGCAGATACGCAGTATATT. Its protein product is CASGSGSADTQYI.

Many counts were recorded for this clonotype. The chain couples TRBV12-3 or TRBV12-4 to TRBJ2-3; 12 bases fit TRBD2. The junction had 4 bases not matched to a gene; V was cut back by 6 bases and J by 0 bases. The CDR3 has 16 residues. The CDR3 sequence: CASRRLAGASTDTQYF. The CDR3 region has the DNA TGTGCCAGCAGGAGACTAGCGGGAGCTAGCACAGATACGCAGTATTTT.

This clonotype was picked up a small number of times. The chain employs TRBV7-9 and TRBJ2-1, with 9 bases aligning to TRBD2. CDR1 and CDR2 from the germline V gene are SEHNR and FQNEAQ (reference sequence). CDR3 length: 12 residues. Trimming removed 10 bases from V and 3 bases from J; junction bases left unmatched: 1. CDR3 in DNA: TGTGCCATTAGCGGGAGCTACAATGAGCAGTTCTTC. Protein: CAISGSYNEQFF.

V is TRBV7-2 and J is TRBJ1-5; D remains unclear. The CDR3 consists of 15 residues. The V end lost 1 base, the J end lost 4 bases, and 11 bases lay between the germline ends. Germline V CDR1 and CDR2: SGHTA, FQGNSA. In DNA, the CDR3 is TGTGCCAGCAGCTTAGACAGCCGCCTAAATCAGCCCCAGCATTTT. Translated: CASSLDSRLNQPQHF. Combining the CDR3 with reference TRBV7-2 and TRBJ1-5 gives the whole variable domain GAGVSQSPSNKVTEKGKDVELRCDPISGHTALYWYRQSLGQGLEFLIYFQGNSAPDKSGLPSDRFSAERTGGSVSTLTIQRTQQEDSAVYLCASSLDSRLNQPQHFGDGTRLSIL.

The table lists this clonotype with a few counts. The chain joins TRBV20-1 to TRBJ1-1; D not certain. V lost 3 bases, J lost 3 bases, and 14 bases lay in between. The CDR3 spans 14 residues. The germline gives CDR1 DFQATT, CDR2 SNEGSKA (reference sequence). DNA for the CDR3: TGCAGTGCTAGCGCTCAGAGGATATACACTGAAGCTTTCTTT. It translates to CSASAQRIYTEAFF.

A remark on this clonotype: This may stem from a read error, because a much larger clone lies one nucleotide away. This is likely a read error, given that the CDR3 carries no conserved phenylalanine or tryptophan at its end. The chain carries TRBV7-2 and TRBJ1-1; D remains ambiguous. This CDR3 has 13 residues. Deletions cut 0 bases from V and 5 bases from J, with 7 bases between. Germline loops: CDR1 SGHTA, CDR2 FQGNSA. The CDR3 protein is CASSLAGWTEAFY. The CDR3 bases are TGTGCCAGCAGCTTAGCAGGGTGGACTGAAGCTTTCTAT.

This clonotype turned up a few times. This sequence joins TRBV12-3 or TRBV12-4 and TRBJ2-7; D unresolved. V lost 2 bases and J lost 3, with 5 bases in between. The CDR3 loop spans 12 amino acids. CDR3 sequence (DNA): TGTGCCAGCAGTTTATATAGCTACGAGCAGTACTTC. The encoded protein is CASSLYSYEQYF.

This clonotype came up a few times. This may arise from a read error, as a much more abundant clone is one base away. The rearrangement joins TRBV6-6 to TRBJ2-7; a weak D match, TRBD2 (5 bases). Deletions cut 0 bases from V and 5 bases from J, with 8 bases between. The CDR3 length is 13 residues. Germline assignment: CDR1 MNHNY and CDR2 SVGAGI (reference sequence). The CDR3 spells CASSYSEGHEQYF. The CDR3 DNA reads as TGTGCCAGCAGTTACTCTGAGGGCCACGAGCAGTACTTC.

About this clonotype itself: A much bigger clone sits one base away, suggesting this may be a read error. The chain employs TRBV7-9 and TRBJ2-7; no clear D gene. V was clipped by 1 base and J by 1 base, with 5 bases between them. This CDR3 region has 13 residues. CDR1 and CDR2 (germline): SEHNR, FQNEAQ (reference sequence). CDR3 sequence reads: CASSLGRSYEQYF. The CDR3 nucleotides read TGTGCCAGCAGCTTAGGGCGATCCTACGAGCAGTACTTC. Full variable domain (outside the CDR3, taken from reference TRBV7-9 and TRBJ2-7): DTGVSQNPRHKITKRGQNVTFRCDPISEHNRLYWYRQTLGQGPEFLTYFQNEAQLEKSRLLSDRFSAERPKGSFSTLEIQRTEQGDSAMYLCASSLGRSYEQYFGPGTRLTVT.

A word on this clonotype: The junction and the germline gene differ at one end; a read error may be behind it. The rearrangement joins TRBV12-3 or TRBV12-4 to TRBJ2-1, with a weak D call TRBD1 (5 bases). This CDR3 spans 15 amino acids. CDR3 residues: CASSPTGSAYNEQLF. The CDR3, as DNA: TGTGCCAGCAGCCCAACAGGTTCGGCCTACAATGAGCAGCTCTTC.

This clonotype appeared a few times. The J gene is TRBJ2-5, the V gene TRBV7-2; a weak D match, TRBD1 (5 bases). Germline-derived CDR1 and CDR2 are SGHTA and FQGNSA. Trimming left V 3 bases short and J 5 bases short, with 13 bases between. The CDR3 totals 14 residues. The CDR3 loop is CASSLGPGGETQYF. The CDR3 DNA reads as TGTGCCAGCAGCTTGGGGCCGGGTGGGGAGACCCAGTACTTC.

This clonotype was detected ten times or more. This rearrangement joins TRBV4-3 to TRBJ1-1, with D possibly being TRBD1 (5 bases). The CDR3 consists of 14 residues. Germline CDR1 LGHNA, CDR2 YSLEER. The V gene lost 2 bases and the J gene lost 4 bases, with 11 bases spanning the gap. CDR3 sequence (DNA): TGCGCCAGCAGCCAAAAAACAGGTTCCACTGAAGCTTTCTTT. Its translation is CASSQKTGSTEAFF.

This clonotype was seen many times. The chain uses TRBV6-5 and TRBJ1-5; 7 bases map to TRBD1. Germline lookup yields CDR1 MNHEY and CDR2 SVGAGI. Trimming took 4 bases from V and 12 from J; bases not matched to a gene: 6. The CDR3 covers 12 residues. The CDR3 DNA reads TGTGCCAGCAGTTCAACAGGGGATCTCCAGCATTTT. Its translation is CASSSTGDLQHF.

This rearrangement joins TRBV6-2 or TRBV6-3 to TRBJ2-3; 7 nucleotides match TRBD2. There are 15 residues in the CDR3. V lost 8 bases to trimming and J lost 2 bases; unmatched junction nucleotides: 10. From germline, CDR1 is MNHEY and CDR2 SVGEGT. CDR3 sequence (DNA): TGTGCCAGCGAAACTCCGGGACTACTCACAGATACGCAGTATTTT. Amino acid sequence: CASETPGLLTDTQYF.

This clonotype was counted ten times or more. The chain is built from TRBV28 and TRBJ2-5; the D gene is possibly TRBD1 (6 bases). The CDR3 loop spans 14 amino acids. Trimming stripped 7 bases from V and 4 bases from J, with 16 bases between. Germline CDR1 reads MDHEN; CDR2 reads SYDVKM. The CDR3 sequence: CASTRPGTLETQYF. The CDR3 DNA sequence: TGTGCCAGCACCCGCCCCGGGACACTAGAGACCCAGTACTTC.

A few counts support this clonotype. J is TRBJ2-1 and V is TRBV19; D possibly uses TRBD1 or TRBD2 (6 bases each). This CDR3 comprises 13 residues. V lost 8 bases, J lost 9 bases, and 17 bases lay in between. In germline, CDR1 is LNHDA, CDR2 SQIVND (reference sequence). The CDR3 DNA follows: TGTGCCAGTGGGCGGGTCCCGGGGGCTGAGCAGTTCTTC. Protein sequence: CASGRVPGAEQFF.

A note on this clonotype: It may be a read error: a sequence one base away is much more abundant. This chain uses TRBV29-1 with TRBJ2-7; no clear D. The ends were cut back, 6 bases at V and 1 base at J, with 7 bases in the middle. This CDR3 contains 11 residues. Germline assignment: CDR1 SQVTM and CDR2 ANQGSEA. DNA for the CDR3: TGCAGCGTCACCGTGTCCTACGAGCAGTACTTC. Translating it yields CSVTVSYEQYF.

In regard to this clonotype: One end of the junction fails to match germline, which may point to a read error. The chain combines TRBV27 with TRBJ2-4, with D unclear. Looked up from germline, CDR1 is MNHEY and CDR2 is SMNVEV (reference sequence). The CDR3 contains 16 residues. The CDR3 sequence: CASSLGPPAFKNTQYF. CDR3 sequence (DNA): TGTGCCAGCAGTCTCGGACCCCCCGCCTTCAAAAACACTCAGTACTTC.

V usage is TRBV21-1 and J usage is TRBJ2-7; the DNA was not compared with TRBD2, the D call given in the table. TRBV21-1 is deemed a pseudogene. CDR3 length: 15 amino acids. DNA for the CDR3: TGTGCCAGCAGCAAAGAGGAGGGGCCTCCCGTTGGGCAGTACTTC. It translates to CASSKEEGPPVGQYF.

The genes are TRBV28 and TRBJ2-5; a possible D gene is TRBD2 (5 bases). CDR1 and CDR2 from the germline V gene are MDHEN and SYDVKM. This CDR3 comprises 12 residues. V lost 10 bases to trimming and J lost 5 bases, with 14 bases between them. CDR3 sequence: CATKGGPETQYF. For the CDR3, the DNA is TGTGCCACCAAAGGAGGCCCCGAGACCCAGTACTTC.

This clonotype was counted only a few times. The gene calls are TRBV7-8 and TRBJ1-4, with D hard to call. The germline V and J ends were trimmed by 5 bases and 0 bases, with 19 bases remaining between them. The length of the CDR3 is 18 residues. The V gene's germline CDR1 is SGHVS and CDR2 FQNEAQ. The DNA of the CDR3 is TGTGCCAGCAGCCCGGCGGTCCAACTGCCGGCAACTAATGAAAAACTGTTTTTT. It specifies CASSPAVQLPATNEKLFF.

This clonotype was observed a handful of times. One junction end disagrees with the germline gene, perhaps due to a read error. V and J are TRBV5-1 and TRBJ2-7; D unresolved. The CDR3 is 13 residues long. CDR1 is SGHRS, CDR2 YFSETQ, per germline. Here the CDR3 reads CASSLAPPYGQYF. The CDR3 bases are TGCGCCAGCAGCTTGGCCCCTCCCTACGGGCAGTACTTC.

This clonotype was seen more than once but under ten times. The chain employs TRBV20-1 and TRBJ2-7, with 8 bases lining up with TRBD2. The V gene's germline CDR1 is DFQATT and CDR2 SNEGSKA (reference sequence). The CDR3 covers 15 residues. J lost 2 bases, V lost 0 bases, and 6 bases had no gene match. The CDR3 nucleotides are TGCAGTGCTAGAGATTTCGTTAGCGGGACCTACGAGCAGTACTTC. It yields the protein CSARDFVSGTYEQYF.

Comment on this clonotype: The conserved final phenylalanine or tryptophan is absent from the CDR3, which likely points to a read error. V gene TRBV13 combines with J gene TRBJ2-7; 10 nucleotides agree with TRBD2. The junction had 7 bases not matched to a gene; V was cut back by 4 bases and J by 4 bases. This CDR3 comprises 15 residues. Germline assignment: CDR1 PRHDT and CDR2 FYEKMQ (reference sequence). In DNA form, the CDR3 reads TGTGCCAGCAGCTCCCAGCGGGAGGGCCGGTACGAGCAGTACTAC. Amino acid sequence: CASSSQREGRYEQYY.